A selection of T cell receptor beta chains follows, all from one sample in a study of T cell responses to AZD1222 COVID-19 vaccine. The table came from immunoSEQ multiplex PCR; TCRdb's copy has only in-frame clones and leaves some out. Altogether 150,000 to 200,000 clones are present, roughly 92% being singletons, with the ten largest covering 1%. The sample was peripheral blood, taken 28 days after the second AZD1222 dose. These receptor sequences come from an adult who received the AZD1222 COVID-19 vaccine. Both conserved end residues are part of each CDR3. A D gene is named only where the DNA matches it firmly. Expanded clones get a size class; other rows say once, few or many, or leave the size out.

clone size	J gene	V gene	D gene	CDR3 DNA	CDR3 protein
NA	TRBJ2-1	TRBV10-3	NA	TGTGCCATCAGTGAGTCTGTTAATGAGCAGTTCTTC	CAISESVNEQFF
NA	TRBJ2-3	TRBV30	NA	TGTGCCTGGAGCGTAGGGGTCACAGATACGCAGTATTTT	CAWSVGVTDTQYF
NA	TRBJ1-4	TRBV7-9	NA	TGTGCCAGCAGCTCCGCAGGTTTTGAAAAACTGTTTTTT	CASSSAGFEKLFF
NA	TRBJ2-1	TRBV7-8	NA	TGTGCCAGCAGCTTTGGTCCCGTTGACAATGAGCAGTTCTTC	CASSFGPVDNEQFF
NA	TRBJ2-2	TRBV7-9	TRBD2	TGTGCCAGCAGCCCCCCCGGCGGGGGGAGCACCGGGGAGCTGTTTTTT	CASSPPGGGSTGELFF
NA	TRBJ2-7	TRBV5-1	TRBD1	TGCGCCAGCAGCTTGGACAGGGGGTACGAGCAGTACTTC	CASSLDRGYEQYF
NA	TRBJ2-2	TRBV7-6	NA	TGTGCCAGCAGCTTAGTACGGGCCGGGGAGCTGTTTTTT	CASSLVRAGELFF
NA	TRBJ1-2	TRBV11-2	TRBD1	TGTGCCAGCAGCTTAGTGGGGACAGGGCTTAACTATGGCTACACCTTC	CASSLVGTGLNYGYTF
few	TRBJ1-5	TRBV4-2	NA	TGTGCCAGCAGCCAAGGAGGGGGGAGCAATCAGCCCCAGCATTTT	CASSQGGGSNQPQHF
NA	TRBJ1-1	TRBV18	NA	TGTGCCAGCTCACCGCGACACGAAGCGGGCACTGAAGCTTTCTTT	CASSPRHEAGTEAFF
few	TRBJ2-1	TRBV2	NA	TGTGCCAGCGGCAGGGGAGTCGATGAGCAGTTCTTC	CASGRGVDEQFF
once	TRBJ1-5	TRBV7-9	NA	TGTGCCAGCAGCTCTCGTGCCGGGAATCAGCCCCAGCATTTT	CASSSRAGNQPQHF
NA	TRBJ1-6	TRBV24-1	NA	TGTGCCACCAGTGATTTGCGCTCACCCCTCCACTTT	CATSDLRSPLHF
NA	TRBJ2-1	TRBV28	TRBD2	TGTGCCAGCAGTTTACTAGCGGGGTATAATGAGCAGTTCTTC	CASSLLAGYNEQFF
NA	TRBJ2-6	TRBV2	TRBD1	TGTGCCAGCGGACGGGACAGGGAGGCTGGGGCCAACGTCCTGACTTTC	CASGRDREAGANVLTF
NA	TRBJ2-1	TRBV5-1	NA	TGCGCCAGCAGCTCTGCACAGGGCACCTACAATGAGCAGTTCTTC	CASSSAQGTYNEQFF
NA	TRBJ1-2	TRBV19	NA	TGTGCCAGTAGTATCGAGACAGCCTATGGCTACACCTTC	CASSIETAYGYTF
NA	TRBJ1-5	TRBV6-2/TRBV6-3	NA	TGTGCCAGCAGTTACTCGTCAGGGTCCAGCCAGCCCCAGCATTTT	CASSYSSGSSQPQHF
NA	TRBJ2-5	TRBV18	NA	TGTGCCAGCTCACCAGCCGACGCCGGGGAGACCCAGTACTTC	CASSPADAGETQYF
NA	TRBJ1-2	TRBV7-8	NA	TGTGCCAGCAGCCTCCGACAGCCCGCAAGGGGAGGCTACACCTTC	CASSLRQPARGGYTF
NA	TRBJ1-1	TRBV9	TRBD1	TGTGCCAGCAGCGTGACAGGGGGCACTGAAGCTTTCTTT	CASSVTGGTEAFF
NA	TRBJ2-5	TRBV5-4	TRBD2	TGTGCCAGCAGCTCAGCGGGGGGGAAGTACTTC	CASSSAGGKYF
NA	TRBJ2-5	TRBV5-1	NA	TGCGCCAGCAGCTTGGCCGTGGGGGGGCCTCAAGAGACCCAGTACTTC	CASSLAVGGPQETQYF
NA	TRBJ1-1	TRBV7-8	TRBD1	TGTGCCAGCAGCTTAGCCCACAGGGGGTTGAACACTGAAGCTTTCTTT	CASSLAHRGLNTEAFF
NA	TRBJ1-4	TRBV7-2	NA	TGTGCCAGCAGCTTAAGCCAGGCTAATGAAAAACTGTTTTTT	CASSLSQANEKLFF
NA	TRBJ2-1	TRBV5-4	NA	TGTGCCAGCACCTGGTCCGGGGGCGCCGGCAATGAGCAGTTCTTC	CASTWSGGAGNEQFF
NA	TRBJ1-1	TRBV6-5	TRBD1	TGTGCCAGCAGAGCCGGGACAGGAACGGGGACTGAAGCTTTCTTT	CASRAGTGTGTEAFF
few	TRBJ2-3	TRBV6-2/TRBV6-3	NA	TGTGCCAGCAGTTACGGGGTGGGGGAAACAGATACGCAGTATTTT	CASSYGVGETDTQYF
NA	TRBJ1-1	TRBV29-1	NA	TGCAGCGCTGGGGACGGCCCGGGAGAAGCTTTCTTT	CSAGDGPGEAFF
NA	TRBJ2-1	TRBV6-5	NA	TGTGCCGCCCGAAAGGACGGGGCCGGCAATGAGCAGTTCTTC	CAARKDGAGNEQFF
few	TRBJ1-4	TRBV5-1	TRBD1	TGCGCCAGCAGCTTACAGGGGATGGATGAAAAACTGTTTTTT	CASSLQGMDEKLFF
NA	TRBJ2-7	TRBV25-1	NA	TGTGCCAGCAGTGATCCCCGGACTCACTACGAGCAGTACTTC	CASSDPRTHYEQYF
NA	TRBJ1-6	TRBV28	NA	TGTGCCAGCAGGGAAGGAGACTATAATTCACCCCTCCACTTT	CASREGDYNSPLHF
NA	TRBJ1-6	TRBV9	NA	TGTGCCAGCAGCGCAACTGACGGGGGTATAGATTCACCCCTCCACTTT	CASSATDGGIDSPLHF
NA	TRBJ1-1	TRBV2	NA	TGTGCCAGCCTAGAGTGGGGGCGGAACACTGAAGCTTTCTTT	CASLEWGRNTEAFF
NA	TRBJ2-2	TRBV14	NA	TGTGCCAGCAGCCTGTCTTCCCAAATCACCGGGGAGCTGTTTTTT	CASSLSSQITGELFF
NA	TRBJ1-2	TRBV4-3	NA	TGCGCCAGCAGCCAAGATGTGGCGACAAACTATGGCTACACCTTC	CASSQDVATNYGYTF
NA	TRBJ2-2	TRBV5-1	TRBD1	TGCGCCAGCAGCTTGGGCCCGGGACAGGGAGACACCGGGGAGCTGTTTTTT	CASSLGPGQGDTGELFF
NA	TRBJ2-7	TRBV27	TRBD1	TGTGCCAGCAGTTTAGAACCGGGACAGGGACACGAGCAGTACTTC	CASSLEPGQGHEQYF
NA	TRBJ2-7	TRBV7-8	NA	TGTGCCAGCAGCTTCTTTCCGGGTCTCTCTAGGATCGAGCAGTACTTC	CASSFFPGLSRIEQYF
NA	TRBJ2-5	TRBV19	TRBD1	TGTGCCAGTAGAACAGGGGCGACAGAGACCCAGTACTTC	CASRTGATETQYF
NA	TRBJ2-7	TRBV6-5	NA	TGTGCCAGCAGTTACGCTAGGGCATCCGAGCAGTACTTC	CASSYARASEQYF
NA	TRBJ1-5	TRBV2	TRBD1	TGTGCCAGCATCGGGGGGGACAGGAATCAGCCCCAGCATTTT	CASIGGDRNQPQHF
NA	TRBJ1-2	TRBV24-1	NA	TGTGCCACCAGTGACGCGGCCCTGGGGGACTATGGCTACACCTTC	CATSDAALGDYGYTF
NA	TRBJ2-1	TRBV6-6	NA	TGTGCCAGCAGTAGAGAGGGCTCCTACAATGAGCAGTTCTTC	CASSREGSYNEQFF
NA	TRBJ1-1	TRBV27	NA	TGTGCCAGCAGTTTAGTAGCAGGGGATGAAGCTTTCTTT	CASSLVAGDEAFF
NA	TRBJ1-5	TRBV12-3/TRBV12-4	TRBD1	TGTGCCAGCAGTTACAGGGGGCACCAGCCCCAGCATTTT	CASSYRGHQPQHF
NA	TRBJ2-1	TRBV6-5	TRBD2	TGTGCCAGCAGTTACTCGGGACTAGCGGGGGGGCATGAGCAGTTCTTC	CASSYSGLAGGHEQFF
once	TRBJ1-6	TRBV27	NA	TGTGCCAGCGGCGGCTCCTATAATTCACCCCTCCACTTT	CASGGSYNSPLHF
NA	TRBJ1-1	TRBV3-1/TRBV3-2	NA	TGTGCCAGCAGCCAAGTGTCCCGGGAAGCTTTCTTT	CASSQVSREAFF